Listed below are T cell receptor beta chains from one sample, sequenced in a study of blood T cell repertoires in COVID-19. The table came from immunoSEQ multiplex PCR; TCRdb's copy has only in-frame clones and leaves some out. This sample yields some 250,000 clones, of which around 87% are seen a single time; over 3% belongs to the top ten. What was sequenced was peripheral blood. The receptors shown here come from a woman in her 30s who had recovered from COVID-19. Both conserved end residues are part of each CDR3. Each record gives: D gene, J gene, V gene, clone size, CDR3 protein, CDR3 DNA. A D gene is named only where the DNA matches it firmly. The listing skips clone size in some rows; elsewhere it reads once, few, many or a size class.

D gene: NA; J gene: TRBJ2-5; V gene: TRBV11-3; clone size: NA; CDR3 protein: CASSPYSSRETQYF; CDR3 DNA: TGTGCCAGCAGCCCTTATTCCAGTCGAGAGACCCAGTACTTC
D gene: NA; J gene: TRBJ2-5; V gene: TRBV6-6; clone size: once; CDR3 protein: CASSYVTGRETQYF; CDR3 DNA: TGTGCCAGCAGTTACGTGACAGGGAGGGAGACCCAGTACTTC
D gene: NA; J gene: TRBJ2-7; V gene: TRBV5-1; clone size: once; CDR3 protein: CASSFEGYEQYF; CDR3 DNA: TGCGCCAGCAGCTTTGAGGGTTACGAGCAGTACTTC
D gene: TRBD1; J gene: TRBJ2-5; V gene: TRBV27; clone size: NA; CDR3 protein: CASTPTGSPQETQYF; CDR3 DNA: TGTGCCAGCACCCCGACAGGGTCACCGCAAGAGACCCAGTACTTC
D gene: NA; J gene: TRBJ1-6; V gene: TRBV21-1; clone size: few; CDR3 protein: CASGLTGLDSPLHF; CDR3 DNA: TGTGCCAGCGGATTGACAGGGTTGGATTCACCCCTCCACTTT
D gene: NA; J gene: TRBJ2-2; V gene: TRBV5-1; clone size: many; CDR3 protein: CASRIGAGELFF; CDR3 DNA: TGCGCCAGCAGAATAGGAGCCGGGGAGCTGTTTTTT
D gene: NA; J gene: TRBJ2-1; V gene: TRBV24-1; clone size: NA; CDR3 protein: CATSDSSLRQEQFF; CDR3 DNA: TGTGCCACCAGTGATTCCTCTTTACGACAGGAGCAGTTCTTC
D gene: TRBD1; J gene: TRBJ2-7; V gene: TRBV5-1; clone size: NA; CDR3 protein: CASSVGTGQYEQYF; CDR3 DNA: TGCGCCAGCAGCGTCGGGACAGGGCAATACGAGCAGTACTTC
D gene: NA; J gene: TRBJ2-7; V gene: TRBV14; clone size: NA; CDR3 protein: CASSLTGEQYF; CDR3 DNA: TGTGCCAGCAGCCTAACAGGCGAGCAGTACTTC
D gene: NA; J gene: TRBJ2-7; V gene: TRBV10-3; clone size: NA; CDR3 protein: CAISVTNRQVGTYEQYF; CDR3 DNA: TGTGCCATCAGTGTAACGAACCGACAGGTTGGCACCTACGAGCAGTACTTC
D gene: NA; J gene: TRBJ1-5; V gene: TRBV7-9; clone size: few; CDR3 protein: CASSLRTGQPQHF; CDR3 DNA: TGTGCCAGCAGCTTAAGAACGGGACAGCCCCAGCATTTT
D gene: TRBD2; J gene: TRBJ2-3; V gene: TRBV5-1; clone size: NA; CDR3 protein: CASSLSLAGRTDTQYF; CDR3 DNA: TGCGCCAGCAGCTTGAGTCTAGCGGGGCGCACAGATACGCAGTATTTT
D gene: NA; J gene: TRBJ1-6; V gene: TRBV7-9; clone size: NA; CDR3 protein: CASSLAFGGSGNSPLHF; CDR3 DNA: TGTGCCAGCAGCTTAGCCTTTGGAGGGTCAGGAAATTCACCCCTCCACTTT
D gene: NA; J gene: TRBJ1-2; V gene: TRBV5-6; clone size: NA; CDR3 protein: CASSLWGQKNYGYTF; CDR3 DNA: TGTGCCAGCAGCTTATGGGGACAAAAAAACTATGGCTACACCTTC
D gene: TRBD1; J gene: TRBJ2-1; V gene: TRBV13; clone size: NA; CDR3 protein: CASSLGTGGFNEQFF; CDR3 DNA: TGTGCCAGCAGCCTCGGGACAGGGGGCTTCAATGAGCAGTTCTTC
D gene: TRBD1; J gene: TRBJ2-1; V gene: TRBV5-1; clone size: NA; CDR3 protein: CASSTGTGVREQFF; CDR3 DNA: TGCGCCAGCAGCACTGGGACAGGGGTTAGGGAGCAGTTCTTC
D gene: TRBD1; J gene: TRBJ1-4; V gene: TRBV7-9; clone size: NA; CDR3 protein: CASSPDRGETNEKLFF; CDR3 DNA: TGTGCCAGCAGCCCGGACAGGGGCGAAACTAATGAAAAACTGTTTTTT
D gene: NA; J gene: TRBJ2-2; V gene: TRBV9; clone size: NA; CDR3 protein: CASSPNESGELFF; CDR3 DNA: TGTGCCAGCAGCCCCAATGAGTCCGGGGAGCTGTTTTTT
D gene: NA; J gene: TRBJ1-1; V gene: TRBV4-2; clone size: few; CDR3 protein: CASSQELLGATEAFF; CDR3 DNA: TGTGCCAGCAGCCAAGAATTGTTGGGGGCGACTGAAGCTTTCTTT
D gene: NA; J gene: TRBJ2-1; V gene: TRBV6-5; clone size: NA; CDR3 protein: CASSYFGGGPRDEQFF; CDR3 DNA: TGTGCCAGCAGTTACTTTGGCGGGGGCCCCCGGGATGAGCAGTTCTTC
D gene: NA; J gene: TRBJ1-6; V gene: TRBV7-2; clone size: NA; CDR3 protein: CASSDRRGGSVRSPLHF; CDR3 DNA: TGTGCCAGCAGCGATAGGAGGGGGGGGTCGGTAAGATCACCCCTCCACTTT
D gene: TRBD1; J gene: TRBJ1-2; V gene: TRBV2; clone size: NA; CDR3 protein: CASSSMDRVVGGYTF; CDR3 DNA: TGTGCCAGCAGCTCAATGGACAGGGTGGTGGGAGGCTACACCTTC
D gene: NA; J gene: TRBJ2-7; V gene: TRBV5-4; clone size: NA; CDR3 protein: CASSLAPGSFISYEQYF; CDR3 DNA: TGTGCCAGCAGCCTCGCACCGGGAAGTTTCATCTCCTACGAGCAGTACTTC
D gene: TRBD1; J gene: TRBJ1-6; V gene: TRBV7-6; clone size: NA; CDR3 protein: CASSSAWTGEDSPLHF; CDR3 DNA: TGTGCCAGCAGCTCCGCCTGGACAGGGGAAGATTCACCCCTCCACTTT
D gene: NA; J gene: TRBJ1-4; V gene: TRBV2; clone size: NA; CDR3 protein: CASSVQGLGEKLFF; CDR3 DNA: TGTGCCAGCAGTGTGCAGGGGTTGGGTGAAAAACTGTTTTTT
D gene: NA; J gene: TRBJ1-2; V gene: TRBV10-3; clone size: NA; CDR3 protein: CAISENSGHRVGGYTF; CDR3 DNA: TGTGCCATCAGTGAAAACTCAGGGCACCGTGTGGGGGGCTACACCTTC
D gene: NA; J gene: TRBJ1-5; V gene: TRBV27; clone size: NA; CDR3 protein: CASSTVGGHQPQHF; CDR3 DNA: TGTGCCAGCAGTACGGTAGGGGGTCATCAGCCCCAGCATTTT
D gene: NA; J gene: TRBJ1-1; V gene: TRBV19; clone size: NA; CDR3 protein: CASSYRAGEAFF; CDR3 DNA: TGTGCCAGTAGTTACAGGGCCGGTGAAGCTTTCTTT
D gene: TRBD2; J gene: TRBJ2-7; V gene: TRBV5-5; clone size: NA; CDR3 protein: CASSLAGGRGEQYF; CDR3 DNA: TGTGCCAGCAGCTTGGCCGGGGGGAGGGGAGAGCAGTACTTC
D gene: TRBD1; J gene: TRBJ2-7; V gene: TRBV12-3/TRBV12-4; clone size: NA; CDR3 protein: CASSLGQGNEQYF; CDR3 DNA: TGTGCCAGCAGTCTGGGACAGGGTAACGAGCAGTACTTC
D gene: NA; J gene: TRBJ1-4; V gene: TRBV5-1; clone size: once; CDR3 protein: CASSLVGPINEKLFF; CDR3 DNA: TGCGCCAGCAGCCTGGTGGGCCCCATTAATGAAAAACTGTTTTTT
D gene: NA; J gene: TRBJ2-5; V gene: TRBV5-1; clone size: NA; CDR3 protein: CASSFLGMETQYF; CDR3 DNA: TGCGCCAGCAGCTTCCTAGGTATGGAGACCCAGTACTTC
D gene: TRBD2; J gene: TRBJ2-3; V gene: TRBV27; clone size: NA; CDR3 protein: CASSLLGQGTSGDTDTQYF; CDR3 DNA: TGTGCCAGCAGTTTATTAGGGCAGGGGACTAGCGGAGACACAGATACGCAGTATTTT
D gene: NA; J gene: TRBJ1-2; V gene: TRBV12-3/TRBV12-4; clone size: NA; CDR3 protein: CASGPGDYGYTF; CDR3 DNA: TGTGCCAGCGGACCGGGGGACTATGGCTACACCTTC
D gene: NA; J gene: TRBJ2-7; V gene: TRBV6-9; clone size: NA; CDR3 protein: CASSYLSEAGYYEQYF; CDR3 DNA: TGTGCCAGCAGTTATTTGAGTGAGGCGGGGTACTACGAGCAGTACTTC
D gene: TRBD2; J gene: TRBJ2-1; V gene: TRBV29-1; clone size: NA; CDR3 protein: CSVLYRAGGRTYNEQFF; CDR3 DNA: TGCAGCGTTTTATATCGGGCGGGGGGACGAACCTACAATGAGCAGTTCTTC
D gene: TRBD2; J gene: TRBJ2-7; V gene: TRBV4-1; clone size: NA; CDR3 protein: CASSPSGRVYEQYF; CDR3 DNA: TGCGCCAGCAGCCCCTCTGGGAGGGTCTACGAGCAGTACTTC
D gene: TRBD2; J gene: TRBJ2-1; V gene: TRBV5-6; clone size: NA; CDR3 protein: CASSFRTSGAYNEQFF; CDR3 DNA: TGTGCCAGCAGCTTTCGCACTAGCGGGGCCTACAATGAGCAGTTCTTC
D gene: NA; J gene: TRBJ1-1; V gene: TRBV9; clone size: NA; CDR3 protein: CASSARQEVGVWVNTEAFF; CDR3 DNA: TGTGCCAGCAGCGCCAGACAGGAGGTTGGGGTATGGGTGAACACTGAAGCTTTCTTT
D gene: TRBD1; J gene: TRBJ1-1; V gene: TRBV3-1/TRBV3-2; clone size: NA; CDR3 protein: CASSYRGGLTEAFF; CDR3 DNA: TGTGCCAGCAGCTACAGGGGGGGACTCACTGAAGCTTTCTTT
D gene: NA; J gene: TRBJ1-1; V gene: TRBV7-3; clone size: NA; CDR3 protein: CASSERRGAEHEAFF; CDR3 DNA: TGTGCCAGCAGCGAACGTCGGGGGGCGGAACATGAAGCTTTCTTT
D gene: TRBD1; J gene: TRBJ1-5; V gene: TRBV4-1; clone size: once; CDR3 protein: CASSLEDRAAQPQHF; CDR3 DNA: TGCGCCAGCAGCCTGGAGGACAGGGCTGCTCAGCCCCAGCATTTT
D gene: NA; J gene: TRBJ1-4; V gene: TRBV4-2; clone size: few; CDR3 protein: CASSQDDRPTGGEKLFF; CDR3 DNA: TGTGCCAGCAGCCAAGATGACCGGCCCACGGGGGGTGAAAAACTGTTTTTT
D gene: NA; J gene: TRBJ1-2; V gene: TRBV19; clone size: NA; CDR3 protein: CASSIMALAYGYTF; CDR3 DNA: TGTGCCAGTAGTATAATGGCCCTTGCCTATGGCTACACCTTC
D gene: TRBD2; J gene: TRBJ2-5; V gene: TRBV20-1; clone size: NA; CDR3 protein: CSASLAGGALETQYF; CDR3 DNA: TGCAGTGCTAGTTTAGCGGGGGGGGCCTTAGAGACCCAGTACTTC
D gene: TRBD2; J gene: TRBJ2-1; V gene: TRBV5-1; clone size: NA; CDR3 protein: CASSLESGLAEVYNEQFF; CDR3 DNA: TGCGCCAGCAGCTTGGAGTCGGGCCTAGCGGAGGTCTACAATGAGCAGTTCTTC
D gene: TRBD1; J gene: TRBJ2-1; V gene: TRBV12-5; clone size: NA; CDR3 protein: CASGLVPIQGKPYNEQFF; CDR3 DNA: TGTGCTAGTGGTTTGGTCCCGATACAGGGGAAACCCTACAATGAGCAGTTCTTC
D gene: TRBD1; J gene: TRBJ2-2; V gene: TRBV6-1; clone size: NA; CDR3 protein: CASSGSGQGIAGELFF; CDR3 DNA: TGTGCCAGCAGTGGTTCGGGACAGGGTATTGCCGGGGAGCTGTTTTTT
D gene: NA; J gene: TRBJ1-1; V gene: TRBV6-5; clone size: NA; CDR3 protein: CASSSAGEAFF; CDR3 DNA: TGTGCCAGCAGTTCTGCGGGTGAAGCTTTCTTT
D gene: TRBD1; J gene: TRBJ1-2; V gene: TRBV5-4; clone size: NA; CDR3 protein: CASSLAPRQGSSGYTF; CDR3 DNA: TGTGCCAGCAGCTTGGCCCCGAGACAGGGGAGTTCGGGCTACACCTTC
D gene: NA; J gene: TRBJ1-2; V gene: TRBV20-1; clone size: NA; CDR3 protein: CSASPDSYGYTF; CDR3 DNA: TGCAGTGCTAGTCCCGACAGCTATGGCTACACCTTC
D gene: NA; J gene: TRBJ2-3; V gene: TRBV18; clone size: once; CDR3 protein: CASSLRTDRSTDTQYF; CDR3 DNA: TGTGCCAGCTCACTGCGGACAGACAGGAGCACAGATACGCAGTATTTT
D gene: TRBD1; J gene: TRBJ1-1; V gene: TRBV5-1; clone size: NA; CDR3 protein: CASSIGTGGNTEAFF; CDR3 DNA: TGCGCCAGCAGCATAGGGACAGGGGGCAACACTGAAGCTTTCTTT
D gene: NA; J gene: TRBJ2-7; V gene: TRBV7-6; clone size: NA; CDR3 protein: CASSLGLSYEQYF; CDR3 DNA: TGTGCCAGCAGCTTGGGACTTTCCTACGAGCAGTACTTC